Ten or more counts support the clone carrying this TCR beta chain. From the 5' RACE reads, TCRdb called clonotypes with MiXCR, one entry per CDR3 protein. The data hold almost 85,000 distinct CDR3 sequences, with just over 2.5% observed a single time. The germline gives CDR1 ENHRY, CDR2 SYGVKD. The CDR3 loop spans 12 amino acids. V was pared by 10 bases and J by 3 bases, with 12 bases between. The entry originates in a study of neurological immune-mediated disorders. Sequencing input: PBMCs. The chain employs TRBV10-3 and TRBJ1-1; D is unclear. The origin of this receptor is a woman aged 30 to 39 with multiple sclerosis. The CDR3 DNA sequence: TGTGCCACCGCCGCGGGTCACACTGAAGCTTTCTTT. Residues: CATAAGHTEAFF.